This T cell receptor beta chain is drawn from a study of CD8+CD57+ T cells in acquired aplastic anemia. Study details: The average read count for CD4+ cells in healthy donors was 10 million to 11 million.

V dropped 2 bases and J dropped 14 bases, with 18 bases sitting between them. The CDR3 consists of 12 residues. Germline assignment: CDR1 SQVTM and CDR2 ANQGSEA. This clonotype has a single count. TCR beta VDJ and CDR3 were profiled, and genomic DNA was the template. TCRdb independently ran MiXCR on the reads; one entry per CDR3 protein. The sample has over 45,000 distinct CDR3 sequences; approximately 78% are singletons. The receptor was derived from a human donor in good health, serving as a control. The gene calls are TRBV29-1 and TRBJ1-2, with D possibly TRBD1 on 5 matching bases. Sequencing was carried out using sorted CD4+, CD8+, or CD8+CD57+ T cells (not recorded which) from PBMCs. The CDR3 protein is CSVETHGDSMTF. The CDR3 DNA is TGCAGCGTTGAAACCCATGGGGACTCCATGACCTTC.